One and the same sample provided the 30 T cell receptor beta chains below, sequenced in a study of cytomegalovirus exposure and HLA in healthy donors. Primers: 60 Vbeta forward and 13 Jbeta reverse. Sequencing used immunoSEQ multiplex PCR; TCRdb keeps in-frame clones, though not all of them. The repertoire consists of under 130,000 clones, with 70% occurring once and the leading ten covering approximately 10%. Sequencing used PBMCs. These TCRs come from a man aged 35 to 55 in good health and CMV-seropositive.

This rearrangement joins TRBV28 to TRBJ2-7, with D possibly matching TRBD2 (6 bases). CDR3 length: 13 residues. CDR1 and CDR2 (germline): MDHEN, SYDVKM. The CDR3 protein is CEARRAGSYEQYF. CDR3 DNA: TGTGAGGCACGGAGGGCCGGCTCCTACGAGCAGTACTTC.

CDR3 in amino acids: CASSNGSLGETQYF. For the CDR3, the DNA is TGTGCCAGCTCGAACGGGAGTCTTGGGGAGACCCAGTACTTC. The chain employs TRBV9 and TRBJ2-5; D might be TRBD2 (6 bases). The CDR3 consists of 14 residues. Germline CDR1 reads SGDLS; CDR2 reads YYNGEE. The V gene lost 7 bases and the J gene lost 5 bases, with 18 bases spanning the gap.

V and J are TRBV6-5 and TRBJ2-7, with 8 bases that match TRBD1. Germline CDR1 is MNHEY and CDR2 is SVGAGI. The CDR3 length is 16 residues. With 2 bases clipped from V and 2 bases from J, the junction kept 8 bases outside the gene matches. The CDR3 spells CASSYAPRDRPYEQYF. The CDR3 coding sequence is TGTGCCAGCAGTTACGCCCCTCGGGACAGGCCCTACGAGCAGTACTTC.

As DNA, the CDR3 is TGTGCCAGTAGTTTCGACAGGGCTCCTGGCTACACCTTC. Translating gives CASSFDRAPGYTF. V usage is TRBV19 and J usage is TRBJ1-2; TRBD1 agrees at 7 bases. With V trimmed by 5 bases and J by 7 bases, 7 bases remained unmatched. The CDR3 length is 13 residues. Germline values: CDR1 LNHDA, CDR2 SQIVND (reference sequence).

CDR3 DNA sequence: TGTGCTAGTGGTTTTGGGGGACTTGGCTACACCTTC. Translating it yields CASGFGGLGYTF. This chain links TRBV12-5 with TRBJ1-2, with D possibly being TRBD1 (5 bases). The CDR3 is made up of 12 amino acids. Germline V gives CDR1 LGHNT, CDR2 FRNRAP. Between the trimmed V and J ends, which lost 3 bases and 7 bases, there was a span of 9 bases.

The rearrangement joins TRBV7-9 to TRBJ2-3, with 7 positions matching TRBD2. This CDR3 contains 15 residues. Germline CDR1 reads SEHNR; CDR2 reads FQNEAQ (reference sequence). Losses at the gene ends were 6 bases for V and 2 bases for J; bases not matched to a gene: 8. The CDR3 DNA reads as TGTGCCAGCAGTTTTAATAGCGGGTTCACAGATACGCAGTATTTT. Its translation: CASSFNSGFTDTQYF. The full variable domain, rest sourced from reference TRBV7-9 and TRBJ2-3, is DTGVSQNPRHKITKRGQNVTFRCDPISEHNRLYWYRQTLGQGPEFLTYFQNEAQLEKSRLLSDRFSAERPKGSFSTLEIQRTEQGDSAMYLCASSFNSGFTDTQYFGPGTRLTVL.

CDR3 sequence (DNA): TGTGCCAGCAGTCCCACCTTGAGAGGGGAGCTGTTTTTT. It yields the protein CASSPTLRGELFF. This rearrangement joins TRBV27 to TRBJ2-2; D remains ambiguous. CDR1 is MNHEY and CDR2 is SMNVEV in the germline V gene (reference sequence). V shed 5 bases and J shed 8 bases, with 12 bases lying between them. CDR3 length: 13 residues.

This rearrangement joins TRBV4-1 to TRBJ2-3; D is perhaps TRBD2 (5 bases). Germline V CDR1 and CDR2: MGHRA, YSYEKL. The CDR3 is 15 residues long. V lost 0 bases and J 1 base, leaving 8 bases between the germline ends. CDR3 protein: CASSQEGLRTDTQYF. As DNA, the CDR3 is TGCGCCAGCAGCCAAGAAGGACTCCGCACAGATACGCAGTATTTT.

V usage is TRBV7-9 and J usage is TRBJ2-5; 11 nucleotides match TRBD2. The J segment lost 5 bases and the V segment lost 1 base, leaving 6 bases of the junction unmatched. CDR3 length: 16 amino acids. Germline CDR1 SEHNR, CDR2 FQNEAQ (reference sequence). The CDR3 coding sequence is TGTGCCAGCAGCTTAGTTAGCGGGAGGGCCGGGGAGACCCAGTACTTC. Its protein is CASSLVSGRAGETQYF.

V and J are TRBV4-3 and TRBJ1-1; possible D gene TRBD1, 5 bases. The CDR3 spans 16 residues. Trimming shortened V by 0 bases and J by 3 bases, and 14 bases separated the two germline ends. Germline lookup yields CDR1 LGHNA and CDR2 YSLEER. The CDR3 nucleotides read TGCGCCAGCAGCCAAGATGAGCTAGGGGCGGACACTGAAGCTTTCTTT. Translation gives CASSQDELGADTEAFF.

CDR3 bases: TGTGCCATCAGGGGACAGTCCTACAATGAGCAGTTCTTC. It is translated as CAIRGQSYNEQFF. The rearrangement uses TRBV10-3 and TRBJ2-1, with TRBD1 matching 7 bases. Trimming removed 6 bases from V and 1 base from J; junction bases left unmatched: 0. The CDR3 is 13 residues long. The germline CDR1 and CDR2 sequences are ENHRY and SYGVKD.

The V call is TRBV30, the J call TRBJ2-7; 10 positions match TRBD2. This CDR3 is built from 13 residues. The V gene's germline CDR1 is GTSNPN and CDR2 SVGIG (reference sequence). Trimming at V came to 3 bases and at J to 6 bases, leaving 5 bases not matched to a gene. The CDR3: CAWSESGRVEQYF. The CDR3 coding sequence is TGTGCCTGGAGCGAAAGCGGGAGGGTCGAGCAGTACTTC.

The chain carries TRBV18 and TRBJ2-1; TRBD1 matches at 10 bases. V lost 6 bases, J lost 0 bases, and 5 bases stayed unmatched. Germline V lookup: CDR1 KGHSH, CDR2 LQKENI. This CDR3 is 16 amino acids long. The CDR3: CASSPGQGGSYNEQFF. The CDR3 DNA reads TGTGCCAGCTCGCCCGGACAGGGGGGCTCCTACAATGAGCAGTTCTTC.

This clone was observed a few times. The chain links TRBV11-2 to TRBJ1-4; D is unclear. The CDR3 is 15 amino acids. Germline CDR1 reads SGHAT; CDR2 reads FQNNGV. Trimming shortened V by 3 bases and J by 8 bases, and 16 bases separated the two germline ends. The CDR3 DNA sequence: TGTGCCAGCAGCTTTAGGCGACGGCCGGGGGAAAAACTGTTTTTT. This translates into CASSFRRRPGEKLFF.

In DNA form, the CDR3 reads TGTGCCAGCAGCCCTATCTACATTCAGTACTTC. It yields the protein CASSPIYIQYF. The chain has TRBV7-3 and TRBJ2-4; no clear D. The CDR3 totals 11 residues. Germline-derived CDR1 and CDR2 are SGHTA and FQGTGA. Trimming stripped 5 bases from V and 8 bases from J, with 7 bases between.

This chain joins TRBV5-1 and TRBJ2-1; TRBD2 matches at 7 bases. This CDR3 region has 16 residues. The V segment lost 0 bases and the J segment 7 bases; nucleotides outside the gene matches: 10. CDR1 and CDR2 from the germline V gene are SGHRS and YFSETQ. The CDR3 region is CASSLGFGGRINEQFF. DNA of the CDR3: TGCGCCAGCAGCTTGGGGTTCGGCGGGAGAATAAATGAGCAGTTCTTC.

This chain connects TRBV2 to TRBJ1-5; 8 nucleotides align to TRBD1. V was pared by 5 bases and J by 3 bases, with 6 bases of the junction left unmatched. CDR1 is SNHLY and CDR2 is FYNNEI in the germline V gene. The CDR3 runs to 15 residues. CDR3 region: CASSSDRGPNQPQHF. CDR3 sequence (DNA): TGTGCCAGCAGTTCCGACAGGGGCCCCAATCAGCCCCAGCATTTT.

This clone was detected only a few times. This chain connects TRBV7-9 to TRBJ2-1; a weak D match, TRBD2 (6 bases). Germline V gives CDR1 SEHNR, CDR2 FQNEAQ (reference sequence). The V end was cut by 5 bases, the J end by 1 base, with 15 bases between. CDR3 length: 16 amino acids. CDR3: CASSQTRGLSYNEQFF. The CDR3 region has the DNA TGTGCCAGCAGCCAGACGCGGGGTTTATCCTACAATGAGCAGTTCTTC.

The rearrangement joins TRBV5-1 to TRBJ2-7, with 9 positions matching TRBD1. V trimming: 2 bases; J trimming: 0 bases; junction bases outside the gene matches: 6. Germline V gene lookup returns CDR1 SGHRS and CDR2 YFSETQ. This CDR3 is built from 16 residues. This CDR3 reads CASSFGRDRVSYEQYF. For the CDR3, the DNA is TGCGCCAGCAGCTTCGGCCGGGACAGGGTCTCCTACGAGCAGTACTTC. Combining the CDR3 with reference TRBV5-1 and TRBJ2-7 gives the whole variable domain KAGVTQTPRYLIKTRGQQVTLSCSPISGHRSVSWYQQTPGQGLQFLFEYFSETQRNKGNFPGRFSGRQFSNSRSEMNVSTLELGDSALYLCASSFGRDRVSYEQYFGPGTRLTVT.

This clone has only one observation. V gene TRBV9 combines with J gene TRBJ1-2, with D possibly TRBD1 on 6 matching bases. The germline V and J ends were trimmed by 3 bases and 8 bases, with 17 bases remaining between them. This CDR3 comprises 14 residues. CDR1 and CDR2 from the germline V gene are SGDLS and YYNGEE. The CDR3 reads CASSASGSGGGYTF. In DNA form, the CDR3 reads TGTGCCAGCAGCGCATCCGGCTCTGGGGGCGGCTACACCTTC.

The chain links TRBV5-8 to TRBJ2-5; TRBD1 matches at 7 bases. Germline V lookup: CDR1 SGHTS, CDR2 YDEGEE. Trimming took 4 bases from V and 2 from J; bases not matched to a gene: 5. The CDR3 length is 14 residues. This chain's CDR3 is CASSRGQVQETQYF. The CDR3 region has the DNA TGTGCCAGCAGCCGCGGACAGGTTCAAGAGACCCAGTACTTC. Full variable domain (missing parts from reference TRBV5-8 and TRBJ2-5): EAGVTQSPTHLIKTRGQQATLRCSPISGHTSVYWYQQALGLGLQFLLWYDEGEERNRGNFPPRFSGRQFPNYSSELNVNALELEDSALYLCASSRGQVQETQYFGPGTRLLVL.

The chain combines TRBV19 with TRBJ1-1; D is uncertain. The germline V and J ends were trimmed by 3 bases and 10 bases, with 18 bases remaining between them. CDR1 and CDR2 from the germline V gene are LNHDA and SQIVND (reference sequence). CDR3 length: 14 residues. CDR3 amino acids: CASSIFEGQEGAFF. In DNA form, the CDR3 reads TGTGCCAGTAGTATCTTCGAGGGTCAGGAGGGAGCTTTCTTT.

The rearrangement links TRBV29-1 to TRBJ1-3; perhaps TRBD1 as D (6 bases). The germline V and J ends were trimmed by 7 bases and 2 bases, with 15 bases remaining between them. The CDR3 spans 14 residues. CDR1 and CDR2 (germline): SQVTM, ANQGSEA. This chain's CDR3 is CSAGKGGAGNTIYF. In nucleotides, the CDR3 is TGCAGCGCGGGGAAAGGGGGGGCTGGAAACACCATATATTTT.

This rearrangement joins TRBV9 to TRBJ1-1; no reliable D call. Germline V gene sequence: CDR1 SGDLS, CDR2 YYNGEE. The CDR3 runs 14 residues. V was cut by 2 bases and J by 4 bases, with 12 bases left in between. CDR3 DNA sequence: TGTGCCAGCAGCGTGGAAGGAGTGGGCACTGAAGCTTTCTTT. Amino acids: CASSVEGVGTEAFF.

The table lists this clone with a few counts. This rearrangement joins TRBV27 to TRBJ2-5, with 10 positions matching TRBD1. The germline V gene encodes CDR1 MNHEY and CDR2 SMNVEV (reference sequence). V lost 6 bases, J lost 4 bases, and 5 bases stayed unmatched. The CDR3 spans 14 residues. The CDR3 region is CASRATGGRETQYF. The DNA for the CDR3 is TGTGCCAGCAGGGCGACAGGGGGCAGAGAGACCCAGTACTTC.

This clone was detected only a few times. The chain combines TRBV15 with TRBJ2-7, with a weak D call TRBD2 (6 bases). The V and J ends lost 5 bases and 2 bases respectively, with 19 bases between them. Looked up from germline, CDR1 is LNHNV and CDR2 is YYDKDF (reference sequence). The CDR3 extends over 16 amino acids. CDR3 nucleotide sequence: TGTGCCACCAGCCGGGAGAGGGCAGGGCCGACCTACGAGCAGTACTTC. It encodes CATSRERAGPTYEQYF. Together with reference TRBV15 and TRBJ2-7, the CDR3 gives the full variable domain: DAMVIQNPRYQVTQFGKPVTLSCSQTLNHNVMYWYQQKSSQAPKLLFHYYDKDFNNEADTPDNFQSRRPNTSFCFLDIRSPGLGDTAMYLCATSRERAGPTYEQYFGPGTRLTVT.

The chain combines TRBV19 with TRBJ1-5, with 10 bases identical to TRBD1. The CDR3 has 17 residues. V dropped 3 bases and J dropped 6; count of bases not matched to a gene: 11. Germline V gene data show CDR1 as LNHDA and CDR2 as SQIVND (reference sequence). CDR3 coding DNA: TGTGCCAGTAGTATCGCCCCTCAGGACAGGGGGAGTCAGCCCCAGCATTTT. This gives the protein CASSIAPQDRGSQPQHF.

To note about this clone: One end of the junction fails to match germline, which may point to a read error. This rearrangement joins TRBV6-1 to TRBJ1-1; no firm D call. The CDR3 loop spans 13 amino acids. Germline assignment: CDR1 MNHNS and CDR2 SASEGT. The CDR3 loop reads CAISDPRETEAFF. In DNA, the CDR3 is TGTGCCATCAGTGACCCTAGAGAGACTGAAGCTTTCTTT.

This clone was seen once. V gene TRBV18 combines with J gene TRBJ2-5, with D possibly TRBD2 on 6 matching bases. The CDR3 is 18 residues long. Trimming removed 3 bases at V and 4 bases at J, with 24 bases between. CDR1 and CDR2 from the germline V gene are KGHSH and LQKENI. The CDR3 reads CASSPPGTGGYLIETQYF. The CDR3 DNA sequence: TGTGCCAGCTCACCCCCCGGGACTGGTGGCTACCTGATAGAGACCCAGTACTTC.

This chain connects TRBV7-2 to TRBJ2-7; D not resolved. V dropped 0 bases and J dropped 3 bases, with 6 bases sitting between them. Germline V CDR1 and CDR2: SGHTA, FQGNSA. The CDR3 length is 13 residues. In DNA, the CDR3 is TGTGCCAGCAGCTTAGCCCTCGTCTACGAGCAGTACTTC. It specifies CASSLALVYEQYF.